The present entry profiles one T cell receptor (beta chain) with its context. This specimen belongs to a study of blood T cell repertoires in COVID-19. In the study overall: Spain, Italy and the United States supplied samples that represented acute and convalescent COVID-19.

Authors' methods: Amplification of reference gene primers was used by the study to estimate nucleated cell counts. Sequencing used immunoSEQ multiplex PCR; TCRdb keeps in-frame clones, though not all of them. For V, J and clone size, that table is used; D and trimming come from the DNA. The table has 210,000 or so clones, 80% to 90% seen once. V shed 5 bases and J 2 bases; nucleotides not matched to a gene: 13. Germline-derived CDR1 and CDR2 are LNHDA and SQIVND (reference sequence). The CDR3 spans 17 residues. The rearrangement uses TRBV19 and TRBJ2-3; 7 positions agree with TRBD1. Sequenced material: peripheral blood. The sequence came from a woman aged 50 to 60 with active or convalescent COVID-19. The CDR3 nucleotides read TGTGCCAGTAGTTCCCGGACAGGATCGGGTCCCACAGATACGCAGTATTTT. This translates into CASSSRTGSGPTDTQYF.